This T cell receptor (beta chain) was documented in a study of cytomegalovirus exposure and HLA in healthy donors. Study results and limitations: Cytomegalovirus association was assigned to approximately 160 TCR beta chains.

With respect to this clone: What it recognizes is unknown.

Sequencing used immunoSEQ multiplex PCR; TCRdb keeps in-frame clones, though not all of them. The table shows 330,000 or so clones, with more than 80% occurring only once. Per germline, CDR1 MNHEY and CDR2 SMNVEV (reference sequence). V dropped 7 bases and J dropped 0 bases, with 13 bases sitting between them. The CDR3 totals 15 residues. This sequence was found in a woman aged 18-29 years in good health and CMV-seronegative. V is TRBV27 and J is TRBJ2-1; a weak D match, TRBD1 (5 bases). The sample consisted of PBMCs. The CDR3 DNA is TGTGCCAGCAAGAAAGGGGCCAGCTCCTACAATGAGCAGTTCTTC. Translating gives CASKKGASSYNEQFF.